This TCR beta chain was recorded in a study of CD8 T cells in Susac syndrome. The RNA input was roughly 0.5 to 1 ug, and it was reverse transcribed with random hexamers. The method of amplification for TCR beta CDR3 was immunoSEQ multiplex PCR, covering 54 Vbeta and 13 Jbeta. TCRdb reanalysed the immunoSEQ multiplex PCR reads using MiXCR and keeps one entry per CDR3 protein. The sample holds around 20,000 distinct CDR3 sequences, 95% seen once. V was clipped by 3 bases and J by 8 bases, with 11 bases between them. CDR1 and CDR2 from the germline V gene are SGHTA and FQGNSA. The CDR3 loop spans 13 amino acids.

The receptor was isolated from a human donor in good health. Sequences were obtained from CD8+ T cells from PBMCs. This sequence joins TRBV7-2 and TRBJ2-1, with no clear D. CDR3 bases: TGTGCCAGCAGCTTGGTATATAACTATGAGCAGTTCTTC. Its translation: CASSLVYNYEQFF.